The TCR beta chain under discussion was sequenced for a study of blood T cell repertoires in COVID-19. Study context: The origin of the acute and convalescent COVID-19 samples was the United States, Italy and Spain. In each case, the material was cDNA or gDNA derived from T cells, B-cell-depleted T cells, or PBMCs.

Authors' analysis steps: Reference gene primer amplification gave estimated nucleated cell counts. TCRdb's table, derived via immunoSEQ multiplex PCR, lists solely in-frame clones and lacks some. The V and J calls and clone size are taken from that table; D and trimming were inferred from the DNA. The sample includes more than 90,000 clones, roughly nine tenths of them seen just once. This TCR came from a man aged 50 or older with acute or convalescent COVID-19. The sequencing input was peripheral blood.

The CDR3 nucleotides are TGTGCCAGCATCCGTCAGGTCGGCGAAGCTTTCTTT. This encodes CASIRQVGEAFF. This rearrangement joins TRBV28 to TRBJ1-1; D remains unclear. From germline, CDR1 is MDHEN and CDR2 SYDVKM. V lost 7 bases and J lost 8, with 14 bases in between. The CDR3 covers 12 residues.